This record looks at one TCR beta chain sequence and its context. Its specificity is unknown. Positive CCR7 selection of CD45RO-negative cells yielded the naive CD8 cells, and terminally differentiated effector memory CD45RA+ cells were excluded. The data belong to a study of shared clonotypes between healthy human individuals. Study-wide findings and caveats: Compared with clonotypes that all four donors shared, non-shared clonotypes had lower generation probabilities.

Sequenced by immunoSEQ multiplex PCR; TCRdb stores in-frame clones only, minus some. The table includes around 600,000 clones, about 95% detected once. CDR1 and CDR2 (germline): MDHEN, SYDVKM. This CDR3 spans 12 amino acids. Trimming cost V 6 bases and J 5 bases, with 9 bases left between them. Sequenced sample: naive CD8+ T cells sorted from blood. The clonotype originates from a woman aged 25 to 39 in good health. V gene TRBV28 combines with J gene TRBJ2-3, with unresolved D. As DNA, the CDR3 is TGTGCCAGCAGGGACGAGAAAGATACGCAGTATTTT. Translated, it gives CASRDEKDTQYF.